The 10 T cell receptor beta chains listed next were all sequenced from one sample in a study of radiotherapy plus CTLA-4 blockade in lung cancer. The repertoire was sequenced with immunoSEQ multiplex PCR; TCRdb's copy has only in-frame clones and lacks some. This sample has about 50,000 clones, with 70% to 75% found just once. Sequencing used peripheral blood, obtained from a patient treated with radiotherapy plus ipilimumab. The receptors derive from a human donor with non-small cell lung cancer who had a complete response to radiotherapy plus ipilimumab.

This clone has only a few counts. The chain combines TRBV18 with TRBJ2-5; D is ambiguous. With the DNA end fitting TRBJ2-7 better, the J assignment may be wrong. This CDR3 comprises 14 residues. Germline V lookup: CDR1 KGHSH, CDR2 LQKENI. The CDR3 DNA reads TGTGCCAGCTCACCCGTGGCGGCACCCTACGAGCAGTACTTC. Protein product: CASSPVAAPYEQYF.

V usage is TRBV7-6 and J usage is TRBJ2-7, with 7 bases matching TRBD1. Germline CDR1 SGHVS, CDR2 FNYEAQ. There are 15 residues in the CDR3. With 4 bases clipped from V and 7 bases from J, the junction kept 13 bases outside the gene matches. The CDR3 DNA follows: TGTGCCAGCAGCTCCCTTGGCGGCGCAGGGGGAGAGCAGTACTTC. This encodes CASSSLGGAGGEQYF.

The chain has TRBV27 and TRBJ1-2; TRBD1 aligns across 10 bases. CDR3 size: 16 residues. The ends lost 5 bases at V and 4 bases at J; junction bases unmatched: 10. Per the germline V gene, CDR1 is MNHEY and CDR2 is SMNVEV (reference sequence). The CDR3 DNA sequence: TGTGCCAGCAGTCCAAACGACAGGGGGCAGATCTATGGCTACACCTTC. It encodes CASSPNDRGQIYGYTF.

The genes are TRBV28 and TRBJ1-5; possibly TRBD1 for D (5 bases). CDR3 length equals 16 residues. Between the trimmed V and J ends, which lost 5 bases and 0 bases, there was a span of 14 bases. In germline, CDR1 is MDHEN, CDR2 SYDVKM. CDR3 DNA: TGTGCCAGCAGTCCGGGGGTAGGGTTTAGCAATCAGCCCCAGCATTTT. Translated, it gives CASSPGVGFSNQPQHF.

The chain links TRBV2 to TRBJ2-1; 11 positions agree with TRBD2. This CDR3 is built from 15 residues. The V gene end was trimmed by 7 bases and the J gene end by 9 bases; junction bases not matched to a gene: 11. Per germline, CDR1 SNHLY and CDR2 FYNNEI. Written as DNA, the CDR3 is TGTGCCAGCAAGTCAGTAGCGGGAGGGCCGAGTGAGCAGTTCTTC. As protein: CASKSVAGGPSEQFF.

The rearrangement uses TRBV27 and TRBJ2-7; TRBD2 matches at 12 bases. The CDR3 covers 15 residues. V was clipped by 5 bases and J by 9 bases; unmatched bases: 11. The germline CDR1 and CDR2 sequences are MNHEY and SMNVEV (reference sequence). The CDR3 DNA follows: TGTGCCAGCAGTCCAACCGGACTAGCGGGATGGGTGCAGTACTTC. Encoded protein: CASSPTGLAGWVQYF.

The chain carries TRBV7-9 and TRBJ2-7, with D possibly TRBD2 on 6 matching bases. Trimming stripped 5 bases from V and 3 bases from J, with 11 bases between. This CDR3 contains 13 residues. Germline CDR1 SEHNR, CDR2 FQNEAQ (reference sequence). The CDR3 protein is CASSPGGDYEQYF. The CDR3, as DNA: TGTGCCAGCAGCCCAGGCGGGGACTACGAGCAGTACTTC. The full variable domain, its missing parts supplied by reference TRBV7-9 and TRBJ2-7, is DTGVSQNPRHKITKRGQNVTFRCDPISEHNRLYWYRQTLGQGPEFLTYFQNEAQLEKSRLLSDRFSAERPKGSFSTLEIQRTEQGDSAMYLCASSPGGDYEQYFGPGTRLTVT.

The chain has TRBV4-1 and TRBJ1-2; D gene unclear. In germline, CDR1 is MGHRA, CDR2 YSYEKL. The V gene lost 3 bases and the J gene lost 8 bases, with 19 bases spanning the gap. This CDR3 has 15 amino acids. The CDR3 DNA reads TGCGCCAGCAGCCAGCCTGGGAGAGGGAATCCAGGCTACACCTTC. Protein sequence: CASSQPGRGNPGYTF.

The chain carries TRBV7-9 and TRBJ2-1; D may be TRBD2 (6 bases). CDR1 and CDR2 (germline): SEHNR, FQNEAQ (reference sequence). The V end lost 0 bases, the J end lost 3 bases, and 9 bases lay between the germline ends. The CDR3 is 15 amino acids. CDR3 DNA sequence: TGTGCCAGCAGCTTAGCTAGCGGTTACTACAATGAGCAGTTCTTC. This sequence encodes CASSLASGYYNEQFF.

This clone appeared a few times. The CDR3 spells CASSTSPQGQNEKLFF. In DNA, the CDR3 is TGTGCCAGTAGTACCTCTCCACAGGGGCAGAATGAAAAACTGTTTTTT. The chain has TRBV19 and TRBJ1-4, with 7 bases identical to TRBD1. Germline assignment: CDR1 LNHDA and CDR2 SQIVND (reference sequence). This CDR3 is 16 amino acids long. Trimming removed 4 bases from V and 5 bases from J; junction bases left unmatched: 10.